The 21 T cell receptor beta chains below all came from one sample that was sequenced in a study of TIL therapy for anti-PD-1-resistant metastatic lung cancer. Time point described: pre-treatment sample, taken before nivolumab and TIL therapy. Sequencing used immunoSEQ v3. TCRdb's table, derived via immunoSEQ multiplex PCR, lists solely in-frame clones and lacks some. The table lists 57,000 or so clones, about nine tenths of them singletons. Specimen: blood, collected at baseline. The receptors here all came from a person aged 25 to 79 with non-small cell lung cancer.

The CDR3 nucleotides read TGTGCCAGCAGCAGCCGACTTACCTACGAGCAGTACTTC. It specifies CASSSRLTYEQYF. V and J are TRBV21-1 and TRBJ2-7; the table gives TRBD2 as D, unverified against the DNA. TRBV21-1 is a pseudogene locus. CDR3 length: 13 residues.

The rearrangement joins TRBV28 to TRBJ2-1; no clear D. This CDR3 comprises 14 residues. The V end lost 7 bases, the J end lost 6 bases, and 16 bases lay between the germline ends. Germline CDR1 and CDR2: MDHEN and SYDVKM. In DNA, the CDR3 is TGTGCCAGCAAACGAGTGGGCTGGGTCAATGAGCAGTTCTTC. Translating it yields CASKRVGWVNEQFF.

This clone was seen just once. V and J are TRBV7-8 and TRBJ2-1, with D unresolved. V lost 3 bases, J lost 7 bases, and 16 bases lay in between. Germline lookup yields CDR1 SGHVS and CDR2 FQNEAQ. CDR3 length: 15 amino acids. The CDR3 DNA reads TGTGCCAGCAGCTTCCTCCTGGATGGTTGGAATGAGCAGTTCTTC. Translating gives CASSFLLDGWNEQFF.

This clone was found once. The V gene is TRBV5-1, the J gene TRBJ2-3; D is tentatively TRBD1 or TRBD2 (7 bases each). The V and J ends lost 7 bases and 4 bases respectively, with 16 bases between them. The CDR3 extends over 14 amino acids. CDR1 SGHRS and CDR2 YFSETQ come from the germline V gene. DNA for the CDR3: TGCGCCAGCCAGGGGGGGCTCGGGCCAGATACGCAGTATTTT. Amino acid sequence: CASQGGLGPDTQYF.

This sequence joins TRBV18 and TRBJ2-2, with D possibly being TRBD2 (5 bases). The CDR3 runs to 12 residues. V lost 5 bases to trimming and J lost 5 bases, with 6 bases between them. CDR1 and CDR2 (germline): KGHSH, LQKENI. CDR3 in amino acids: CASSSGTGELFF. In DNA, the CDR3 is TGTGCCAGCTCATCGGGGACCGGGGAGCTGTTTTTT.

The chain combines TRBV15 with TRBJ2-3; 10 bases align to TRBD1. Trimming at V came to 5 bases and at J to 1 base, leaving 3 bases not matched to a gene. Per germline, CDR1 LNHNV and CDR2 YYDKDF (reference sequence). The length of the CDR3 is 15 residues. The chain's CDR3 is CATSSTGGGTDTQYF. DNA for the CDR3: TGTGCCACCAGCTCGACAGGGGGCGGCACAGATACGCAGTATTTT.

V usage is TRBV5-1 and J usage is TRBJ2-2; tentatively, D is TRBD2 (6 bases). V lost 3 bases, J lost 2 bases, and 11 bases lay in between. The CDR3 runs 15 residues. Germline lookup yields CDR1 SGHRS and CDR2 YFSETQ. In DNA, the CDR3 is TGCGCCAGCAGCTCGGGACTTTCAAACACCGGGGAGCTGTTTTTT. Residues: CASSSGLSNTGELFF. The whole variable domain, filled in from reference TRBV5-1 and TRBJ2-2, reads KAGVTQTPRYLIKTRGQQVTLSCSPISGHRSVSWYQQTPGQGLQFLFEYFSETQRNKGNFPGRFSGRQFSNSRSEMNVSTLELGDSALYLCASSSGLSNTGELFFGEGSRLTVL.

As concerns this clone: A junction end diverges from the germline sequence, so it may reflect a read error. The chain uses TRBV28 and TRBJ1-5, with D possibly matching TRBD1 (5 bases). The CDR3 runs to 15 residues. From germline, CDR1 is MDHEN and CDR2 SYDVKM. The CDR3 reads CASKGTRADNQPQHF. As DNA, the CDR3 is TGTGCAAGCAAAGGAACCAGGGCGGACAATCAGCCCCAGCATTTT. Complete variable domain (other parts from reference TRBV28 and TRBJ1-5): DVKVTQSSRYLVKRTGEKVFLECVQDMDHENMFWYRQDPGLGLRLIYFSYDVKMKEKGDIPEGYSVSREKKERFSLILESASTNQTSMYLCASKGTRADNQPQHFGDGTRLSIL.

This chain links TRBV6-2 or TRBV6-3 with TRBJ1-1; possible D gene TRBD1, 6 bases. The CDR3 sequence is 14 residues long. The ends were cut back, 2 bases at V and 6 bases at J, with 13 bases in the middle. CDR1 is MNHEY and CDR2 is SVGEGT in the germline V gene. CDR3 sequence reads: CASSYQTGKSEAFF. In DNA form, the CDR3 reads TGTGCCAGCAGTTACCAAACAGGGAAGTCTGAAGCTTTCTTT.

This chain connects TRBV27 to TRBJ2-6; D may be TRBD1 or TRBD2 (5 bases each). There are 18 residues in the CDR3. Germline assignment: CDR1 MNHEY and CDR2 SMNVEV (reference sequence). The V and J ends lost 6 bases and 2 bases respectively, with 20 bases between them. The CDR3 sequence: CASSSPRFGTTGANVLTF. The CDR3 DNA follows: TGTGCCAGCAGCTCTCCTCGCTTCGGGACGACTGGGGCCAACGTCCTGACTTTC.

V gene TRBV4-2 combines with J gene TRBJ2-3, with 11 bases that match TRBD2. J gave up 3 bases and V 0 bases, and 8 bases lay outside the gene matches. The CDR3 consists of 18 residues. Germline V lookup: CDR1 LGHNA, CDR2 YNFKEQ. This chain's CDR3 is CASSQEGLAGGRTDTQYF. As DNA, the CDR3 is TGTGCCAGCAGCCAAGAAGGATTAGCGGGGGGGCGGACAGATACGCAGTATTTT.

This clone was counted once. CDR3 coding DNA: TGTGCCAGCAGCCAAGAAAGATCGGCAGGGAATTCACCCCTCCACTTT. Translated: CASSQERSAGNSPLHF. The V and J genes are TRBV3-1 (or the pseudogene TRBV3-2) and TRBJ1-6; tentatively, D is TRBD1 (5 bases). Per germline, CDR1 LGHDT and CDR2 YNNKEL (reference sequence). Trimming took 0 bases from V and 7 from J, leaving 13 bases between them. The CDR3 spans 16 residues.

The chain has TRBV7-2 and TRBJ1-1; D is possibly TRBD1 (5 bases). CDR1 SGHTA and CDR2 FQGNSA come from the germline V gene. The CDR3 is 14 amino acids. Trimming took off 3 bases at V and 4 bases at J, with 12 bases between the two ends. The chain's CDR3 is CASSFQVGATEAFF. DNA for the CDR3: TGTGCCAGCAGCTTTCAAGTTGGGGCCACTGAAGCTTTCTTT.

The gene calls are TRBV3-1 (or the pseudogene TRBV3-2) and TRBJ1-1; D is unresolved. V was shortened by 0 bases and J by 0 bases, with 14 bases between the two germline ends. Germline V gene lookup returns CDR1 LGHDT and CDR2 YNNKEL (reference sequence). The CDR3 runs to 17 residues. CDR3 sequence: CASSQESRLRVNTEAFF. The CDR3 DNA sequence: TGTGCCAGCAGCCAAGAATCAAGATTACGGGTGAACACTGAAGCTTTCTTT.

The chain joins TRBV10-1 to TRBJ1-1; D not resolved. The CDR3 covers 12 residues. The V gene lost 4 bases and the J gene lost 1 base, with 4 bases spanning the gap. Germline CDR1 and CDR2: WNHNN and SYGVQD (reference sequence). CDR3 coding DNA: TGCGCCAGCAGTGCGGGGAACACTGAAGCTTTCTTT. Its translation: CASSAGNTEAFF.

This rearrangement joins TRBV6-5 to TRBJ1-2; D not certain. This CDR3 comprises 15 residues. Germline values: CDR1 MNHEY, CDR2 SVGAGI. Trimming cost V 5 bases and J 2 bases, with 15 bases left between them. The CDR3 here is CASSSALGRNYGYTF. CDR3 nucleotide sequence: TGTGCCAGCAGTAGTGCTTTGGGGAGAAACTATGGCTACACCTTC.

CDR3 loop: CASRTGTRGPYEQYF. DNA of the CDR3: TGTGCCAGCAGAACCGGGACACGGGGCCCCTACGAGCAGTACTTC. The V and J genes are TRBV28 and TRBJ2-7; D is perhaps TRBD1 (6 bases). The CDR3 extends over 15 amino acids. CDR1 is MDHEN and CDR2 is SYDVKM in the germline V gene. The V end was cut by 6 bases, the J end by 2 bases, with 17 bases between.

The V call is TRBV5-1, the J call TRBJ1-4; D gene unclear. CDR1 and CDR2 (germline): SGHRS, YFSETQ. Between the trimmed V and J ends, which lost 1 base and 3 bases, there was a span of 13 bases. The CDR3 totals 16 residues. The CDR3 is CASSLNPTGANEKLFF. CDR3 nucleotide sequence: TGCGCCAGCAGCTTGAACCCGACCGGGGCTAATGAAAAACTGTTTTTT.

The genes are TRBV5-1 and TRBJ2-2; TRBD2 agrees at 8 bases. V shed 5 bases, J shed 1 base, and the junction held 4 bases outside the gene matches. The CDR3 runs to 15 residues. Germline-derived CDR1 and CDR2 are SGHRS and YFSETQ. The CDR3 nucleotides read TGCGCCAGCAGGCTAGCGGGTGAGAACACCGGGGAGCTGTTTTTT. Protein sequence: CASRLAGENTGELFF. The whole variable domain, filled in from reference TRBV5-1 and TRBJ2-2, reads KAGVTQTPRYLIKTRGQQVTLSCSPISGHRSVSWYQQTPGQGLQFLFEYFSETQRNKGNFPGRFSGRQFSNSRSEMNVSTLELGDSALYLCASRLAGENTGELFFGEGSRLTVL.

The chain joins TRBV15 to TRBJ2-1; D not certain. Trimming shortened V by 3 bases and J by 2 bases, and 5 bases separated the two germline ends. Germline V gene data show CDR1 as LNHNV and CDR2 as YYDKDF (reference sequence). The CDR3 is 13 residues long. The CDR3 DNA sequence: TGTGCCACCAGCAGTGACGCCTACAATGAGCAGTTCTTC. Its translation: CATSSDAYNEQFF.

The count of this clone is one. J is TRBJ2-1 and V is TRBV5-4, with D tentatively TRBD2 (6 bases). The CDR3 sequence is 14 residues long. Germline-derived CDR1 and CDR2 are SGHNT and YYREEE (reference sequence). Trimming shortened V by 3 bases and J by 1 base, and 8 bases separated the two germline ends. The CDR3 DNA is TGTGCCAGCAGCTCGGGAGCTTCCTACAATGAGCAGTTCTTC. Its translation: CASSSGASYNEQFF.